This entry describes one T cell receptor beta chain. The V end lost 4 bases, the J end lost 0 bases, and 4 bases lay between the germline ends. The germline gives CDR1 SGHRS, CDR2 YFSETQ. This CDR3 has 12 residues. These data originate in a study of cytomegalovirus exposure and HLA in healthy donors. TCRdb's copy holds only in-frame clones and misses some; the assay was immunoSEQ multiplex PCR. This table has some 200,000 clones, around 86% appearing once. The V gene is TRBV5-1, the J gene TRBJ2-5; D is unclear. The sequence came from a man younger than 45 in good health and CMV-seropositive. The sample consisted of PBMCs. The CDR3 here is CASSRDQETQYF. CDR3 bases: TGCGCCAGCAGCCGCGACCAAGAGACCCAGTACTTC. The full variable domain, rest sourced from reference TRBV5-1 and TRBJ2-5, is KAGVTQTPRYLIKTRGQQVTLSCSPISGHRSVSWYQQTPGQGLQFLFEYFSETQRNKGNFPGRFSGRQFSNSRSEMNVSTLELGDSALYLCASSRDQETQYFGPGTRLLVL.